This T cell receptor beta chain was obtained from a study of lymphopenia after photon versus proton radiotherapy. TCRdb's table, derived via immunoSEQ multiplex PCR, lists solely in-frame clones and lacks some. The data show around 70,000 clones, about nine tenths seen once. The CDR3 spans 13 residues. Germline V CDR1 and CDR2: SGHRS, YFSETQ. Deletions cut 1 base from V and 4 bases from J, with 6 bases between. This receptor was obtained from a middle-aged woman with cholangiocarcinoma. The sample here was peripheral blood, taken from a patient treated with photon-based radiotherapy. The chain has TRBV5-1 and TRBJ1-3, with unresolved D. CDR3 sequence: CASSLIEGNTIYF. CDR3 sequence (DNA): TGCGCCAGCAGCTTGATAGAAGGAAACACCATATATTTT.